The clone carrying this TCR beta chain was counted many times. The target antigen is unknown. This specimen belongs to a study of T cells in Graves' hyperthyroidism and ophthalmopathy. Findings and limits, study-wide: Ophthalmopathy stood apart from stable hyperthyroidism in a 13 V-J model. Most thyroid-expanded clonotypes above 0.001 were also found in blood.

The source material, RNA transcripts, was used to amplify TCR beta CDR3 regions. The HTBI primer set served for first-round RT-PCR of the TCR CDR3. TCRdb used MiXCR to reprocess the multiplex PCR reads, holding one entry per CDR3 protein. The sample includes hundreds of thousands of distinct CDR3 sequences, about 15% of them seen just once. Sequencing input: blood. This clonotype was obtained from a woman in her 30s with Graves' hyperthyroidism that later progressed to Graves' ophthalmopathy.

Here the CDR3 DNA reads TGCAGCGTTGAAGAAGACGGTAGCACAGATACGCAGTATTTT. Translated, it gives CSVEEDGSTDTQYF. The chain has TRBV29-1 and TRBJ2-3; no clear D gene. Germline lookup yields CDR1 SQVTM and CDR2 ANQGSEA. CDR3 length equals 14 residues. Trimming stripped 0 bases from V and 0 bases from J, with 7 bases between.